This passage covers 25 T cell receptor beta chains from one sample sequenced in a study of T cell repertoires in cytomegalovirus infection. MiXCR, run by TCRdb on the reads, gives a single entry per CDR3 protein. Among about 100,000 distinct CDR3 sequences, under 25% were seen once, and the ten largest hold about two fifths. The sample consisted of CD8+ T cells from PBMCs. These receptors were taken from a human donor in good health (CMV status not recorded). Some clones in this sample may be carry-over from other donors' samples.

This clonotype came up a few times. This chain uses TRBV25-1 with TRBJ1-5, with D unresolved. V lost 4 bases to trimming and J lost 4 bases, with 5 bases between them. CDR3 length: 12 residues. Germline-derived CDR1 and CDR2 are MGHDK and SYGVNS. This CDR3 is CASSGYNQPQHF. In DNA form, the CDR3 reads TGTGCCAGCAGTGGTTATAATCAGCCCCAGCATTTT. The whole variable domain, remainder taken from reference TRBV25-1 and TRBJ1-5, is EADIYQTPRYLVIGTGKKITLECSQTMGHDKMYWYQQDPGMELHLIHYSYGVNSTEKGDLSSESTVSRIRTEHFPLTLESARPSHTSQYLCASSGYNQPQHFGDGTRLSIL.

The sample holds many counts of this clonotype. J is TRBJ2-7 and V is TRBV6-4; the D gene is possibly TRBD1 (6 bases). This CDR3 is built from 15 residues. Per the germline V gene, CDR1 is MRHNA and CDR2 is SNTAGT. V was pared by 3 bases and J by 0 bases, with 12 bases between. The CDR3 DNA follows: TGTGCCAGCAGTGAGTTTCTGGGACACTCCTACGAGCAGTACTTC. Protein: CASSEFLGHSYEQYF.

This clonotype occurred a few times. This chain uses TRBV19 with TRBJ1-5; D remains unclear. Germline CDR1 is LNHDA and CDR2 is SQIVND (reference sequence). The CDR3 totals 15 residues. Trimming took off 6 bases at V and 0 bases at J, with 12 bases between the two ends. CDR3 sequence: CASSPSMVSNQPQHF. The CDR3 DNA reads as TGTGCCAGTAGCCCTTCTATGGTTAGCAATCAGCCCCAGCATTTT. Full variable domain (missing parts from reference TRBV19 and TRBJ1-5): DGGITQSPKYLFRKEGQNVTLSCEQNLNHDAMYWYRQDPGQGLRLIYYSQIVNDFQKGDIAEGYSVSREKKESFPLTVTSAQKNPTAFYLCASSPSMVSNQPQHFGDGTRLSIL.

This clonotype was seen a few times. The chain is built from TRBV29-1 and TRBJ2-2, with D perhaps TRBD1 or TRBD2 (6 bases each). The CDR3 is 12 residues long. Trimming removed 4 bases at V and 7 bases at J, with 10 bases between. CDR1 and CDR2 from the germline V gene are SQVTM and ANQGSEA. The CDR3 DNA reads TGCAGCGTTGGGGGGGCAATCGGGGAGCTGTTTTTT. It codes for CSVGGAIGELFF.

V is TRBV20-1 and J is TRBJ2-5, with 11 bases that match TRBD2. Unmatched junction bases numbered 3, after V lost 1 base and J lost 5 bases. CDR3 length equals 14 residues. The germline V gene encodes CDR1 DFQATT and CDR2 SNEGSKA (reference sequence). The CDR3, as DNA: TGCAGTGCTAGAGGACTAGCGGGGAAGGAGACCCAGTACTTC. Its protein product is CSARGLAGKETQYF.

The chain combines TRBV20-1 with TRBJ2-3; D tentatively fits TRBD1 or TRBD2 (5 bases each). CDR3 length: 13 residues. The ends were cut back, 1 base at V and 9 bases at J, with 14 bases in the middle. CDR1 is DFQATT, CDR2 SNEGSKA, per germline (reference sequence). In DNA form, the CDR3 reads TGCAGTGCTAGAGCTCGAGGGGTGAACACGCAGTATTTT. It codes for CSARARGVNTQYF.

Points on this clonotype: A much larger clone differs by one base, so this may be a read error. The chain links TRBV7-9 to TRBJ2-3; no reliable D call. Germline loops: CDR1 SEHNR, CDR2 FQNEAQ (reference sequence). V lost 4 bases to trimming and J lost 4 bases, with 12 bases between them. The CDR3 sequence is 14 residues long. The CDR3 bases are TGTGCCAGCAGCTCAAAACCCTTCCCAGATACGCAGTATTTT. Protein sequence: CASSSKPFPDTQYF.

The genes are TRBV6-5 and TRBJ2-6; the match to TRBD1 covers 7 bases. Germline CDR1 is MNHEY and CDR2 is SVGAGI. The junction had 1 base not matched to a gene; V was cut back by 2 bases and J by 0 bases. This CDR3 spans 16 amino acids. DNA of the CDR3: TGTGCCAGCAGTTACGCAGGGGGCTCTGGGGCCAACGTCCTGACTTTC. Its translation: CASSYAGGSGANVLTF.

The CDR3 coding sequence is TGTGCCAGCAGCGACCCTGGAGCTGCCGCCACCGGGGAGCTGTTTTTT. It encodes CASSDPGAAATGELFF. This rearrangement joins TRBV7-9 to TRBJ2-2; D is undetermined. Germline-derived CDR1 and CDR2 are SEHNR and FQNEAQ (reference sequence). The CDR3 has 16 amino acids. The V and J ends lost 5 bases and 4 bases respectively, with 17 bases between them.

There are a few counts of this clonotype. This chain uses TRBV7-9 with TRBJ2-5, with D possibly matching TRBD2 (5 bases). The germline gives CDR1 SEHNR, CDR2 FQNEAQ (reference sequence). V lost 0 bases and J 5 bases, leaving 13 bases between the germline ends. This CDR3 has 15 amino acids. In nucleotides, the CDR3 is TGTGCCAGCAGCTTAGCGGAGGCCGTCTGGGAGACCCAGTACTTC. It translates to CASSLAEAVWETQYF. Drawing the rest from reference TRBV7-9 and TRBJ2-5, the complete variable domain is DTGVSQNPRHKITKRGQNVTFRCDPISEHNRLYWYRQTLGQGPEFLTYFQNEAQLEKSRLLSDRFSAERPKGSFSTLEIQRTEQGDSAMYLCASSLAEAVWETQYFGPGTRLLVL.

This chain links TRBV3-1 with TRBJ2-3; 7 bases fit TRBD2. Germline values: CDR1 LGHDT, CDR2 YNNKEL (reference sequence). CDR3 length equals 14 residues. The ends lost 5 bases at V and 0 bases at J; junction bases unmatched: 2. The CDR3 protein is CASSGDYSTDTQYF. CDR3 DNA: TGTGCCAGCAGCGGGGACTATAGCACAGATACGCAGTATTTT.

This clonotype was counted at least ten times. The chain employs TRBV20-1 and TRBJ1-6; no firm D call. V was cut by 2 bases and J by 0 bases, with 11 bases left in between. Germline assignment: CDR1 DFQATT and CDR2 SNEGSKA (reference sequence). The CDR3 loop spans 16 amino acids. The CDR3 nucleotides read TGCAGTGCTAGAAAGGGAAACCTCTCCTATAATTCACCCCTCCACTTT. This codes for CSARKGNLSYNSPLHF.

The rearrangement uses TRBV28 and TRBJ2-1; 9 positions match TRBD1. Trimming at V came to 5 bases and at J to 5 bases, leaving 7 bases not matched to a gene. The V gene's germline CDR1 is MDHEN and CDR2 SYDVKM. The CDR3 extends over 15 amino acids. The chain's CDR3 is CASSRGTGRDNEQFF. The CDR3 coding sequence is TGTGCCAGCAGTCGCGGGACAGGGAGAGACAATGAGCAGTTCTTC.

The chain links TRBV19 to TRBJ1-2, with unresolved D. The V end was cut by 0 bases, the J end by 6 bases, with 14 bases between. The germline gives CDR1 LNHDA, CDR2 SQIVND (reference sequence). This CDR3 has 15 residues. The CDR3 loop reads CASSIDRGGSDGYTF. CDR3 sequence (DNA): TGTGCCAGTAGTATAGATCGGGGAGGCTCGGATGGCTACACCTTC. Together with reference TRBV19 and TRBJ1-2, the CDR3 gives the full variable domain: DGGITQSPKYLFRKEGQNVTLSCEQNLNHDAMYWYRQDPGQGLRLIYYSQIVNDFQKGDIAEGYSVSREKKESFPLTVTSAQKNPTAFYLCASSIDRGGSDGYTFGSGTRLTVV.

This clonotype was counted only a few times. The rearrangement joins TRBV19 to TRBJ1-5, with 9 bases matching TRBD1. The germline V gene has CDR1 LNHDA and CDR2 SQIVND (reference sequence). This CDR3 contains 16 residues. With V trimmed by 4 bases and J by 6 bases, 10 bases remained unmatched. The CDR3 is CASSRGQGPNGQPQHF. CDR3 sequence (DNA): TGTGCCAGTAGTAGAGGACAGGGGCCTAATGGTCAGCCCCAGCATTTT.

The table lists this clonotype with a count of one. The chain couples TRBV6-5 to TRBJ2-2; D is perhaps TRBD1 (5 bases). Germline assignment: CDR1 MNHEY and CDR2 SVGAGI. The CDR3 is 17 residues long. The V and J ends lost 0 bases and 6 bases respectively, with 17 bases between them. The CDR3 sequence is CASSYSNGPGLPGELFF. The CDR3 DNA follows: TGTGCCAGCAGTTACTCGAACGGTCCAGGGTTACCCGGGGAGCTGTTTTTT.

V and J are TRBV5-4 and TRBJ2-7, with D perhaps TRBD1 (6 bases). Germline loops: CDR1 SGHNT, CDR2 YYREEE (reference sequence). V was shortened by 0 bases and J by 3 bases, with 13 bases between the two germline ends. This CDR3 spans 15 amino acids. In DNA form, the CDR3 reads TGTGCCAGCAGCTTGGGACAGGCGCTGAACTACGAGCAGTACTTC. It specifies CASSLGQALNYEQYF.

With respect to this clonotype: This may stem from a read error, because a much larger clone lies one nucleotide away. The chain has TRBV28 and TRBJ2-5; tentative D call: TRBD1 (5 bases). Germline CDR1 is MDHEN and CDR2 is SYDVKM. The CDR3 sequence is 14 residues long. The CDR3 DNA follows: TGTGTCAGCAAGGCAGGGCCGAAACAAGAGACCCAGTACTTC. Its protein is CVSKAGPKQETQYF.

This chain connects TRBV6-2 or TRBV6-3 to TRBJ2-7; TRBD2 matches 13 bases. The CDR3 has 16 residues. The germline CDR1 and CDR2 sequences are MNHEY and SVGEGT. J lost 4 bases, V lost 5 bases, and 8 bases had no gene match. The CDR3 DNA is TGTGCCAGCAGTGACCCCGGACTAGCGGGGGTATACGAGCAGTACTTC. Translation: CASSDPGLAGVYEQYF.

This clonotype was detected a few times. J is TRBJ2-3 and V is TRBV29-1; D gene uncertain. The CDR3 sequence is 14 residues long. V was trimmed by 5 bases and J by 0 bases, leaving 12 bases between them. Germline V gives CDR1 SQVTM, CDR2 ANQGSEA. The CDR3: CSVKGGASTDTQYF. The CDR3 DNA is TGCAGCGTTAAAGGCGGAGCTAGCACAGATACGCAGTATTTT.

The CDR3 coding sequence is TGTGCCAGCAGTTCGGACACGATTGAAGCTTTCTTT. It codes for CASSSDTIEAFF. This chain links TRBV6-2 or TRBV6-3 with TRBJ1-1; D might be TRBD1 (5 bases). Looked up from germline, CDR1 is MNHEY and CDR2 is SVGEGT. This CDR3 comprises 12 residues. Trimming took off 4 bases at V and 7 bases at J, with 10 bases between the two ends.

A few counts support this clonotype. The rearrangement links TRBV29-1 to TRBJ2-5, with D perhaps matching TRBD1 (6 bases). Deletions cut 7 bases from V and 5 bases from J, with 17 bases between. Germline CDR1 is SQVTM and CDR2 is ANQGSEA. The CDR3 covers 13 residues. The CDR3 sequence is CSAEVGGKETQYF. The CDR3 DNA follows: TGCAGCGCCGAGGTAGGGGGTAAGGAGACCCAGTACTTC.

This chain uses TRBV20-1 with TRBJ1-5; D is ambiguous. In germline, CDR1 is DFQATT, CDR2 SNEGSKA (reference sequence). The CDR3 runs to 17 residues. Trimming took off 3 bases at V and 0 bases at J, with 18 bases between the two ends. The CDR3 is CSARTGPGDYSNQPQHF. CDR3 in DNA: TGCAGTGCTAGGACCGGACCCGGAGATTATAGCAATCAGCCCCAGCATTTT.

This clonotype was seen a handful of times. The V gene is TRBV15, the J gene TRBJ2-7; D is unclear. The CDR3 consists of 16 residues. Per germline, CDR1 LNHNV and CDR2 YYDKDF (reference sequence). V lost 0 bases and J lost 3, with 15 bases in between. The CDR3 bases are TGTGCCACCAGCAGAGATCTGGAAACCGGAGACTACGAGCAGTACTTC. Translating it yields CATSRDLETGDYEQYF.

This clonotype showed up many times. The chain combines TRBV20-1 with TRBJ2-1, with 10 bases identical to TRBD2. The length of the CDR3 is 14 residues. J lost 8 bases, V lost 0 bases, and 4 bases had no gene match. The germline CDR1 and CDR2 sequences are DFQATT and SNEGSKA (reference sequence). CDR3 loop: CSARDPSGSHEQFF. The DNA for the CDR3 is TGCAGTGCTAGAGATCCTAGCGGGAGCCATGAGCAGTTCTTC.